What follows are 17 T cell receptor beta chains derived from one specimen sequenced in a study of blood T cell repertoires in COVID-19 (dated by TCRdb to about 2020). Libraries came from the immunoSEQ multiplex PCR assay. What TCRdb holds here is the immuneACCESS table cut down to in-frame rearrangements. Part of the clones is not present; checked against another copy, under half of the missing clones reflect an unresolved V gene, and the others are unexplained. Present in this sample are around 260,000 clones, about 86% of which were seen just once. The ten largest clones take up approximately 4.5% of the sample. Sequenced input: PBMCs or T cells enriched from blood (not recorded which). The source is a young man with acute COVID-19.

The chain links TRBV10-3 to TRBJ2-5; 7 bases map to TRBD1. Germline lookup yields CDR1 ENHRY and CDR2 SYGVKD. With 8 bases clipped from V and 2 bases from J, the junction kept 8 bases outside the gene matches. CDR3 length equals 14 residues. The CDR3 nucleotides read TGTGCCATCTCAGGGACAGCTTTTCAAGAGACCCAGTACTTC. Translating it yields CAISGTAFQETQYF.

The chain joins TRBV19 to TRBJ1-1; D is ambiguous. The CDR3 contains 13 residues. Germline V lookup: CDR1 LNHDA, CDR2 SQIVND (reference sequence). With 5 bases removed from V and 1 base from J, the gap between germline ends came to 8 bases. CDR3 in DNA: TGTGCCAGTAGTCTCCCGGGGAACACTGAAGCTTTCTTT. Its protein is CASSLPGNTEAFF. The full variable domain, completed using reference TRBV19 and TRBJ1-1, is DGGITQSPKYLFRKEGQNVTLSCEQNLNHDAMYWYRQDPGQGLRLIYYSQIVNDFQKGDIAEGYSVSREKKESFPLTVTSAQKNPTAFYLCASSLPGNTEAFFGQGTRLTVV.

This sequence joins TRBV30 and TRBJ1-1; D unresolved. Germline V CDR1 and CDR2: GTSNPN, SVGIG (reference sequence). Trimming stripped 4 bases from V and 7 bases from J, with 7 bases between. The CDR3 length is 10 residues. CDR3 sequence reads: CAWIGIEAFF. The CDR3 nucleotides are TGTGCCTGGATCGGTATTGAAGCTTTCTTT. The whole variable domain, remainder taken from reference TRBV30 and TRBJ1-1, is SQTIHQWPATLVQPVGSPLSLECTVEGTSNPNLYWYRQAAGRGLQLLFYSVGIGQISSEVPQNLSASRPQDRQFILSSKKLLLSDSGFYLCAWIGIEAFFGQGTRLTVV.

The chain joins TRBV20-1 to TRBJ1-2, with a tentative D call TRBD1 (5 bases). The CDR3 spans 13 residues. The V gene lost 3 bases and the J gene lost 4 bases, with 12 bases spanning the gap. Germline V gives CDR1 DFQATT, CDR2 SNEGSKA (reference sequence). The CDR3 DNA is TGCAGTGCTAGTTCGACAGCCAGCTATGGCTACACCTTC. Translating gives CSASSTASYGYTF.

The CDR3 coding sequence is TGTGCCAGCAGTTTATCTTCGGGTAGGGGAAGGACAGATACGCAGTATTTT. Its translation: CASSLSSGRGRTDTQYF. V gene TRBV28 combines with J gene TRBJ2-3; possible D gene TRBD1, 5 bases. From germline, CDR1 is MDHEN and CDR2 SYDVKM. V lost 1 base, J lost 3 bases, and 17 bases lay in between. This CDR3 region has 17 residues. Full variable domain (rest looked up from reference TRBV28 and TRBJ2-3): DVKVTQSSRYLVKRTGEKVFLECVQDMDHENMFWYRQDPGLGLRLIYFSYDVKMKEKGDIPEGYSVSREKKERFSLILESASTNQTSMYLCASSLSSGRGRTDTQYFGPGTRLTVL.

Worth noting for this clone: A junction boundary mismatches the germline segment, possibly from a read error. The chain employs TRBV5-1 and TRBJ2-2; 9 nucleotides match TRBD2. This CDR3 is built from 16 residues. CDR1 is SGHRS and CDR2 is YFSETQ in the germline V gene. CDR3 nucleotide sequence: TGTGCCAGCAGCTCCTTCGGGACTAGCAACACCGGGGAGCTGTTTTTT. It translates to CASSSFGTSNTGELFF.

The J gene is TRBJ1-2, the V gene TRBV19; TRBD1 is a possible D gene (5 bases). Germline CDR1 LNHDA, CDR2 SQIVND (reference sequence). This CDR3 is built from 13 residues. V was clipped by 6 bases and J by 4 bases, with 12 bases between them. CDR3 residues: CASRVEDSYGYTF. Written as DNA, the CDR3 is TGTGCCAGTAGGGTGGAAGACAGCTATGGCTACACCTTC.

The chain has TRBV6-5 and TRBJ1-1; D is ambiguous. The V gene's germline CDR1 is MNHEY and CDR2 SVGAGI. The germline V and J ends were trimmed by 2 bases and 0 bases, with 10 bases remaining between them. The CDR3 is 15 amino acids. This chain's CDR3 is CASSYRKRVNTEAFF. CDR3 DNA: TGTGCCAGCAGTTACAGAAAGAGGGTGAACACTGAAGCTTTCTTT.

V is TRBV14 and J is TRBJ2-1, with 10 bases fitting TRBD2. There are 15 residues in the CDR3. The trim removed 4 bases at V and 4 bases at J, leaving 4 bases unmatched. Germline values: CDR1 SGHDN, CDR2 FVKESK. CDR3 in DNA: TGTGCCAGCAGCCCCCCGGGACTAGCGTACAATGAGCAGTTCTTC. This codes for CASSPPGLAYNEQFF.

V gene TRBV27 combines with J gene TRBJ1-1; D remains ambiguous. The germline gives CDR1 MNHEY, CDR2 SMNVEV (reference sequence). V dropped 4 bases and J dropped 1 base, with 10 bases sitting between them. This CDR3 has 14 amino acids. The CDR3 reads CASSSFDWNTEAFF. For the CDR3, the DNA is TGTGCCAGCAGTTCCTTCGACTGGAACACTGAAGCTTTCTTT.

The count of this clone is one. The V and J genes are TRBV5-1 and TRBJ1-1, with 10 bases matching TRBD1. The CDR3 has 14 residues. Germline-derived CDR1 and CDR2 are SGHRS and YFSETQ. Germline trimming cut 5 bases from V and 4 bases from J; bases unmatched to any gene: 5. CDR3 amino acids: CASSRGQGTTEAFF. The DNA of the CDR3 is TGCGCCAGCAGTAGGGGACAGGGGACCACTGAAGCTTTCTTT.

The gene calls are TRBV7-8 and TRBJ1-4, with D maybe TRBD1 (6 bases). V lost 2 bases and J lost 13, with 14 bases in between. The CDR3 consists of 13 residues. Germline V CDR1 and CDR2: SGHVS, FQNEAQ. The CDR3 DNA reads TGTGCCAGCAGCTTAAGGTCCGGGACAAGACTGTTTTTT. It encodes CASSLRSGTRLFF.

This rearrangement joins TRBV15 to TRBJ2-1; 7 positions match TRBD2. The CDR3 runs 15 residues. J lost 5 bases, V lost 1 base, and 5 bases had no gene match. The V gene's germline CDR1 is LNHNV and CDR2 YYDKDF (reference sequence). The CDR3 sequence: CATSRGGAGDNEQFF. The CDR3 nucleotides are TGTGCCACCAGCAGAGGAGGGGCGGGGGACAATGAGCAGTTCTTC.

In DNA form, the CDR3 reads TGTGCCAGCAGTTATTTGAGGGACATCAATGGCTACACCTTC. Amino acids: CASSYLRDINGYTF. This chain joins TRBV27 and TRBJ1-2; perhaps TRBD1 as D (6 bases). V was pared by 4 bases and J by 6 bases, with 15 bases between. Germline V gives CDR1 MNHEY, CDR2 SMNVEV (reference sequence). CDR3 length: 14 amino acids.

The chain combines TRBV5-4 with TRBJ2-3; 12 bases map to TRBD2. CDR3 length: 15 amino acids. In germline, CDR1 is SGHNT, CDR2 YYREEE (reference sequence). V lost 6 bases, J lost 0 bases, and 2 bases stayed unmatched. The CDR3 nucleotides read TGTGCCAGCATCGGGACTAGCGGGAGCACAGATACGCAGTATTTT. The encoded protein is CASIGTSGSTDTQYF.

Comment on this clone: This specimen includes other DNA sequences encoding the same CDR3. V and J are TRBV28 and TRBJ2-2; 8 bases match TRBD2. CDR3 length: 15 amino acids. The germline gives CDR1 MDHEN, CDR2 SYDVKM. J lost 0 bases, V lost 6 bases, and 3 bases had no gene match. The CDR3 sequence: CASSPGGANTGELFF. The DNA of the CDR3 is TGTGCCAGCAGCCCCGGGGGGGCGAACACCGGGGAGCTGTTTTTT.

V and J are TRBV19 and TRBJ1-4; D not resolved. CDR1 LNHDA and CDR2 SQIVND come from the germline V gene (reference sequence). CDR3 length: 16 amino acids. V lost 1 base, J lost 0 bases, and 9 bases lay in between. CDR3 sequence: CASSIVGAATNEKLFF. The CDR3 DNA reads as TGTGCCAGTAGTATAGTTGGAGCCGCAACTAATGAAAAACTGTTTTTT. Variable domain in full (rest from reference TRBV19 and TRBJ1-4): DGGITQSPKYLFRKEGQNVTLSCEQNLNHDAMYWYRQDPGQGLRLIYYSQIVNDFQKGDIAEGYSVSREKKESFPLTVTSAQKNPTAFYLCASSIVGAATNEKLFFGSGTQLSVL.